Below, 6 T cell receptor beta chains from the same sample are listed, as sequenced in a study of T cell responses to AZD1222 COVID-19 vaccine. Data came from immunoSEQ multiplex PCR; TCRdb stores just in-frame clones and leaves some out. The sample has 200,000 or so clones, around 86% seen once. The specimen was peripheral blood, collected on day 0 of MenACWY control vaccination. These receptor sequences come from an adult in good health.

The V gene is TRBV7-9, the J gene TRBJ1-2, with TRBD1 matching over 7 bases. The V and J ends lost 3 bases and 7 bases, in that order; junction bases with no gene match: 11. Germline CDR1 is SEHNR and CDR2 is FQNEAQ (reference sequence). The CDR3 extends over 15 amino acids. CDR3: CASSLAGDRESGYTF. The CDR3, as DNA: TGTGCCAGCAGCTTGGCCGGGGACAGAGAGTCTGGCTACACCTTC.

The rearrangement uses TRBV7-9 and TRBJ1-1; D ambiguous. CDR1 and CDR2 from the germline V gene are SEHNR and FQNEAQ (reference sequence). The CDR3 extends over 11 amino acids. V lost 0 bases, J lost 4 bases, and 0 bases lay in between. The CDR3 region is CASSLATEAFF. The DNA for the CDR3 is TGTGCCAGCAGCTTAGCCACTGAAGCTTTCTTT.

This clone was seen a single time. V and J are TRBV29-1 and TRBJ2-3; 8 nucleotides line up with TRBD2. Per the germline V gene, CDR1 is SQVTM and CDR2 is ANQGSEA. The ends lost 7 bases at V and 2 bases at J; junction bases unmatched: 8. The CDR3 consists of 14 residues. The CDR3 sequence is CSGLLAALTDTQYF. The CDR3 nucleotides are TGCAGCGGCCTACTAGCGGCCCTCACAGATACGCAGTATTTT.

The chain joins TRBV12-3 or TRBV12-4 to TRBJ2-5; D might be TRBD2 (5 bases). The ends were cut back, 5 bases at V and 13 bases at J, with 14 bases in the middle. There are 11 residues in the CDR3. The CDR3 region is CASSPHLSGYF. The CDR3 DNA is TGTGCCAGCAGTCCACATTTAAGCGGGTACTTC.

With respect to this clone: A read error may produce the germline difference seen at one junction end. The CDR3 nucleotides read TGTGCCAGCAGTTTGACAACGAATGAAAAACTGTTTTTT. Amino acid sequence: CASSLTTNEKLFF. V usage is TRBV12-3 or TRBV12-4 and J usage is TRBJ1-4; D is ambiguous. This CDR3 is 13 amino acids long.

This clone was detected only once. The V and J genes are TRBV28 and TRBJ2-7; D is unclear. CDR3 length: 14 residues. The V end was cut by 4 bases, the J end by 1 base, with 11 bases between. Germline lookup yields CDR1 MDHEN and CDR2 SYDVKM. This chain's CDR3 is CASSWGWGSYEQYF. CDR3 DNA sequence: TGTGCCAGCAGTTGGGGTTGGGGATCCTACGAGCAGTACTTC.